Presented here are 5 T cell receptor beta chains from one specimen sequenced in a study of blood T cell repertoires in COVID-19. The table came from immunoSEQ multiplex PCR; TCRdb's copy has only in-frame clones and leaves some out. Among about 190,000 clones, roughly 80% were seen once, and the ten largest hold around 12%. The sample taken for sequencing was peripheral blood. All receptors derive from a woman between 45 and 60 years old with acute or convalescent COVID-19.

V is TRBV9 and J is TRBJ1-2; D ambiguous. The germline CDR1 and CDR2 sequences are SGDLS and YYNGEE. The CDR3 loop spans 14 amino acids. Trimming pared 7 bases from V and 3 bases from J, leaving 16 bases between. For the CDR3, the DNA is TGTGCCAGCGGCTCCGGCCAGCGTTACTATGGCTACACCTTC. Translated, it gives CASGSGQRYYGYTF.

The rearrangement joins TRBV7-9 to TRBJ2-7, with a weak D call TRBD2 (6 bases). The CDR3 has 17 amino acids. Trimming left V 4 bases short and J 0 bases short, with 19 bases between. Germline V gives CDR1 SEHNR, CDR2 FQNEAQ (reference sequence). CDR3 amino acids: CASSSNPGLASSYEQYF. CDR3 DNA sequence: TGTGCCAGCAGCTCAAACCCGGGGCTAGCGAGCTCCTACGAGCAGTACTTC.

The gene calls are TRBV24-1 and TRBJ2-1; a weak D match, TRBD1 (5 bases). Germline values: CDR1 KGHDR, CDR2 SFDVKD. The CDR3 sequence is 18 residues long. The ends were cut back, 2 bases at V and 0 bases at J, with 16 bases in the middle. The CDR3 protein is CATSDSLSGASSYNEQFF. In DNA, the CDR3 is TGTGCCACCAGTGATTCTCTCTCTGGGGCTAGCTCCTACAATGAGCAGTTCTTC.

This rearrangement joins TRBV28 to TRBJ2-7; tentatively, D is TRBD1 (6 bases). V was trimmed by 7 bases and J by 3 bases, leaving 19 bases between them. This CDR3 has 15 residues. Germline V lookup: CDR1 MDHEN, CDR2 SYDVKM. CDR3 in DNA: TGTGCCAGCACCCCCCGCGGACAGCTCGTCTACGAGCAGTACTTC. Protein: CASTPRGQLVYEQYF.

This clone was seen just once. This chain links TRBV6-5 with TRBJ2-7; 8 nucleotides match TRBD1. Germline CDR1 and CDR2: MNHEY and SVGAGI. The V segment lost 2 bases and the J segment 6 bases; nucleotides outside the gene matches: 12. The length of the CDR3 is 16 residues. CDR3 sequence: CASSYTIGQGRSEQYF. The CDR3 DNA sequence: TGTGCCAGCAGTTACACGATCGGACAGGGAAGAAGCGAGCAGTACTTC.